What follows is one T cell receptor beta chain and its context. This sample is part of a study of T cells after yellow fever vaccination. CDR1 is SGHVS, CDR2 FNYEAQ, per germline. V was clipped by 4 bases and J by 9 bases, with 19 bases between them. The CDR3 loop spans 15 amino acids. MiXCR, run by TCRdb on the 5' RACE reads, gives a single entry per CDR3 protein. Seen here are approximately 510,000 distinct CDR3 sequences, 21% observed once, and the top ten hold about 16%. The sample consisted of PBMCs, taken about 21 days after the first yellow fever vaccination. The V call is TRBV7-6, the J call TRBJ2-1, with D possibly matching TRBD1 (6 bases). The receptor comes from a man younger than 35 who received the YFV17D yellow fever vaccine. The CDR3 region is CASSYRVMELGEQFF. CDR3 DNA sequence: TGTGCCAGCAGCTACAGGGTTATGGAGCTAGGTGAGCAGTTCTTC. Using reference TRBV7-6 and TRBJ2-1 for the parts outside the CDR3, the full variable domain is GAGVSQSPRYKVTKRGQDVALRCDPISGHVSLYWYRQALGQGPEFLTYFNYEAQQDKSGLPNDRFSAERPEGSISTLTIQRTEQRDSAMYRCASSYRVMELGEQFFGPGTRLTVL.